The 20 T cell receptor beta chains below all came from one sample that was sequenced in a study of PD-1 blockade in mismatch repair-deficient tumors. TCRdb keeps only in-frame clones here, not all; method: immunoSEQ multiplex PCR. This sample has 120,000 or so clones, with around 83% found just once. This material consisted of peripheral blood, taken 44 weeks after starting pembrolizumab. These receptor sequences come from an adult with mismatch repair-deficient cancer.

This chain connects TRBV6-5 to TRBJ2-5; 7 bases align to TRBD1. The germline V gene has CDR1 MNHEY and CDR2 SVGAGI. This CDR3 contains 15 residues. The V gene end was trimmed by 6 bases and the J gene end by 1 base; junction bases not matched to a gene: 8. For the CDR3, the DNA is TGTGCCAGCAGCCCCGGCGACAGGGTCCAAGAGACCCAGTACTTC. Amino acid sequence: CASSPGDRVQETQYF.

This sequence joins TRBV9 and TRBJ2-2, with 7 bases matching TRBD1. The CDR3 is 18 residues long. With V trimmed by 4 bases and J by 2 bases, 14 bases remained unmatched. Per the germline V gene, CDR1 is SGDLS and CDR2 is YYNGEE. The CDR3 sequence is CASSPIQTGKVNTGELFF. The CDR3 DNA is TGTGCCAGCAGCCCAATCCAGACAGGGAAGGTAAACACCGGGGAGCTGTTTTTT.

The rearrangement uses TRBV19 and TRBJ2-1, with 7 bases aligning to TRBD1. CDR3 size: 14 residues. V lost 6 bases and J lost 5; bases outside the gene matches: 7. From germline, CDR1 is LNHDA and CDR2 SQIVND (reference sequence). The CDR3 loop is CASRAGTADNEQFF. CDR3 sequence (DNA): TGTGCCAGTAGGGCCGGGACAGCGGACAATGAGCAGTTCTTC. Combining the CDR3 with reference TRBV19 and TRBJ2-1 gives the whole variable domain DGGITQSPKYLFRKEGQNVTLSCEQNLNHDAMYWYRQDPGQGLRLIYYSQIVNDFQKGDIAEGYSVSREKKESFPLTVTSAQKNPTAFYLCASRAGTADNEQFFGPGTRLTVL.

This chain uses TRBV6-1 with TRBJ2-7; perhaps TRBD1 as D (6 bases). The germline V and J ends were trimmed by 4 bases and 2 bases, with 12 bases remaining between them. CDR3 length: 14 amino acids. Per germline, CDR1 MNHNS and CDR2 SASEGT. CDR3 bases: TGTGCCAGCAGTGGGGGACATGGGACCTACGAGCAGTACTTC. Encoded protein: CASSGGHGTYEQYF.

J is TRBJ2-2 and V is TRBV19; D ambiguous. This CDR3 comprises 12 residues. V lost 4 bases and J 5 bases, leaving 5 bases between the germline ends. From germline, CDR1 is LNHDA and CDR2 SQIVND (reference sequence). In nucleotides, the CDR3 is TGTGCCAGTAGTAGCCGGACCGGGGAGCTGTTTTTT. Its translation is CASSSRTGELFF.

This clone showed up many times. This chain links TRBV19 with TRBJ1-2; no reliable D call. Germline CDR1 reads LNHDA; CDR2 reads SQIVND (reference sequence). The CDR3 loop spans 16 amino acids. With 3 bases removed from V and 0 bases from J, the gap between germline ends came to 14 bases. CDR3 region: CASSIPGEVPNYGYTF. CDR3 sequence (DNA): TGTGCCAGTAGTATCCCCGGAGAGGTCCCTAACTATGGCTACACCTTC.

This clone showed up just a few times. The chain has TRBV19 and TRBJ2-7; unclear D gene. Looked up from germline, CDR1 is LNHDA and CDR2 is SQIVND (reference sequence). Trimming stripped 3 bases from V and 5 bases from J, with 14 bases between. The CDR3 extends over 14 amino acids. CDR3 residues: CASSMSWGVHEQYF. The CDR3 bases are TGTGCCAGTAGTATGTCGTGGGGTGTCCACGAGCAGTACTTC. The full variable domain, in which reference TRBV19 and TRBJ2-7 provide the parts outside the CDR3, is DGGITQSPKYLFRKEGQNVTLSCEQNLNHDAMYWYRQDPGQGLRLIYYSQIVNDFQKGDIAEGYSVSREKKESFPLTVTSAQKNPTAFYLCASSMSWGVHEQYFGPGTRLTVT.

This clone was seen once. The chain uses TRBV11-2 and TRBJ2-2; D is unclear. With 1 base removed from V and 2 bases from J, the gap between germline ends came to 5 bases. This CDR3 has 14 amino acids. The germline V gene has CDR1 SGHAT and CDR2 FQNNGV. The CDR3 DNA sequence: TGTGCCAGCAGCTTAGGGTCCAACACCGGGGAGCTGTTTTTT. Translated, it gives CASSLGSNTGELFF.

This clone is a singleton in its sample. The chain employs TRBV7-9 and TRBJ2-7; 8 bases align to TRBD2. The V gene's germline CDR1 is SEHNR and CDR2 FQNEAQ (reference sequence). The CDR3 consists of 14 residues. The V and J ends lost 0 bases and 9 bases, in that order; junction bases with no gene match: 7. The CDR3 DNA is TGTGCCAGCAGCTTAGCGGAGCTAGCGGGTTCGCAGTACTTC. Protein sequence: CASSLAELAGSQYF.

To note about this clone: Other DNA sequences in this specimen translate into the identical CDR3. The J gene is TRBJ2-7, the V gene TRBV4-2, with 9 bases lining up with TRBD1. Trimming cost V 0 bases and J 5 bases; bases outside gene matches: 8. Germline CDR1 and CDR2: LGHNA and YNFKEQ. The CDR3 is 16 residues long. The CDR3 DNA follows: TGTGCCAGCAGCCAAGATCCCGGGACAGGGTCCCACGAGCAGTACTTC. Amino acids: CASSQDPGTGSHEQYF.

CDR3 coding DNA: TGTGCCAGCAGCTATAGCGGAAATACGCAGTATTTT. The encoded protein is CASSYSGNTQYF. The chain couples TRBV11-3 to TRBJ2-3; possible D gene TRBD2, 6 bases. Per the germline V gene, CDR1 is SGHNT and CDR2 is YENEEA. Deletions cut 4 bases from V and 7 bases from J, with 9 bases between. The CDR3 is 12 amino acids.

This clone was seen just once. The chain combines TRBV19 with TRBJ2-1; TRBD1 matches 7 bases. This CDR3 has 16 amino acids. CDR1 is LNHDA, CDR2 SQIVND, per germline (reference sequence). Trimming took 6 bases from V and 6 from J; bases not matched to a gene: 14. The CDR3 reads CASSAGAGGSVNEQFF. CDR3 sequence (DNA): TGTGCCAGTAGCGCAGGTGCAGGGGGATCCGTCAATGAGCAGTTCTTC.

This clone was counted a single time. The V and J genes are TRBV28 and TRBJ2-5; 7 nucleotides line up with TRBD1. V gave up 4 bases and J gave up 2 bases; unmatched junction bases: 10. This CDR3 is 16 amino acids long. Germline V gene data show CDR1 as MDHEN and CDR2 as SYDVKM. This chain's CDR3 is CASSSGTQGEQETQYF. In DNA form, the CDR3 reads TGTGCCAGCAGTTCGGGGACCCAGGGGGAGCAAGAGACCCAGTACTTC.

This rearrangement joins TRBV11-3 to TRBJ2-1; a possible D gene is TRBD1 (5 bases). This CDR3 is built from 15 residues. The germline gives CDR1 SGHNT, CDR2 YENEEA. Trimming cost V 5 bases and J 2 bases, with 13 bases left between them. The CDR3 DNA reads TGTGCCAGCAGCCAAAGGGCAGGGACCTACAATGAGCAGTTCTTC. This gives the protein CASSQRAGTYNEQFF. The variable domain in full, completed from reference TRBV11-3 and TRBJ2-1, reads EAGVVQSPRYKIIEKKQPVAFWCNPISGHNTLYWYLQNLGQGPELLIRYENEEAVDDSQLPKDRFSAERLKGVDSTLKIQPAELGDSAVYLCASSQRAGTYNEQFFGPGTRLTVL.

The genes are TRBV5-6 and TRBJ2-7; D might be TRBD2 (6 bases). Germline V gene lookup returns CDR1 SGHDT and CDR2 YYEEEE. Trimming removed 0 bases at V and 2 bases at J, with 9 bases between. The length of the CDR3 is 14 residues. The CDR3 DNA is TGTGCCAGCAGCTTGGTCCGGGGGACCTACGAGCAGTACTTC. Its protein is CASSLVRGTYEQYF.

This sequence joins TRBV4-3 and TRBJ1-1, with 8 bases that match TRBD1. This CDR3 spans 17 amino acids. Losses at the gene ends were 4 bases for V and 5 bases for J; bases not matched to a gene: 15. The germline gives CDR1 LGHNA, CDR2 YSLEER. CDR3 nucleotides: TGCGCCAGCAGCCGAGGGGGGACAGGACCCAAAGGGACTGAAGCTTTCTTT. Protein sequence: CASSRGGTGPKGTEAFF.

The chain carries TRBV7-8 and TRBJ2-1; perhaps D is TRBD1 or TRBD2 (5 bases each). The CDR3 totals 14 residues. Trimming shortened V by 1 base and J by 4 bases, and 8 bases separated the two germline ends. CDR1 and CDR2 (germline): SGHVS, FQNEAQ. CDR3 coding DNA: TGTGCCAGCAGCTTAGTAGGGACGTACAATGAGCAGTTCTTC. This sequence encodes CASSLVGTYNEQFF.

The chain's CDR3 is CASSLVLGTEDAKNIQYF. The CDR3 DNA reads TGTGCCAGCAGCTTAGTTCTGGGAACGGAGGACGCCAAAAACATTCAGTACTTC. V usage is TRBV7-8 and J usage is TRBJ2-4; possible D gene TRBD2, 5 bases. The CDR3 spans 18 residues. Germline CDR1 is SGHVS and CDR2 is FQNEAQ. Trimming took off 1 base at V and 1 base at J, with 17 bases between the two ends.

The chain joins TRBV19 to TRBJ1-1; TRBD1 matches at 7 bases. Germline values: CDR1 LNHDA, CDR2 SQIVND (reference sequence). The CDR3 length is 17 residues. V gave up 6 bases and J gave up 6 bases; unmatched junction bases: 19. DNA of the CDR3: TGTGCCAGTAGCCGCTCAATACCCGGGACAGAAGCCCCTGAAGCTTTCTTT. Protein: CASSRSIPGTEAPEAFF. Full variable domain (missing parts from reference TRBV19 and TRBJ1-1): DGGITQSPKYLFRKEGQNVTLSCEQNLNHDAMYWYRQDPGQGLRLIYYSQIVNDFQKGDIAEGYSVSREKKESFPLTVTSAQKNPTAFYLCASSRSIPGTEAPEAFFGQGTRLTVV.

This chain connects TRBV5-5 to TRBJ2-7, with D perhaps matching TRBD1 (5 bases). Trimming pared 2 bases from V and 2 bases from J, leaving 11 bases between. In germline, CDR1 is SGHKS, CDR2 YYEKEE (reference sequence). CDR3 length: 14 amino acids. CDR3 residues: CASSFSDNTYEQYF. The DNA of the CDR3 is TGTGCCAGCAGCTTTTCGGACAACACCTACGAGCAGTACTTC.